Following are 9 T cell receptor beta chains from one sample sequenced in a study of T cells in women clearing cervical HPV infection. Using immunoSEQ multiplex PCR, the repertoire was profiled, and TCRdb retains in-frame clones only, with some absent. The sample has some 41,000 clones. The sequenced sample consisted of blood buffy coat. These receptors came from a woman aged 18 to 69 with a cervical HPV16 infection that either progressed to CIN3+ or cleared (not recorded which).

With respect to this clone: The read ends 3 residues before the CDR3 terminus; that terminus is restored from the germline J gene. The rearrangement uses TRBV7-2 and TRBJ2-5, with 11 bases that match TRBD2. J was trimmed by 5 bases and V by 4 bases; bases with no gene match: 6. The germline gives CDR1 SGHTA, CDR2 FQGNSA. The CDR3 sequence is 15 residues long. CDR3 amino acids: CASSSLAGGRETQYF. CDR3 DNA (partial): TGTGCCAGCAGCTCATTAGCGGGGGGGAGGGAGACC.

Points on this clone: The CDR3 extends 3 residues past the end of the read, so its final part is completed from the germline J gene. The rearrangement links TRBV4-1 to TRBJ2-2, with D unresolved. V was shortened by 2 bases and J by 4 bases, with 8 bases between the two germline ends. CDR1 and CDR2 from the germline V gene are MGHRA and YSYEKL. This CDR3 is built from 14 residues. CDR3 protein: CASSQSSPTGELFF. The sequenced CDR3 bases are TGCGCCAGCAGCCAATCATCCCCCACCGGGGAG.

Comments on this clone: The CDR3 goes on 3 residues after the read ends, and that part is filled in from the germline J gene. This chain uses TRBV18 with TRBJ2-2, with 7 bases identical to TRBD1. The V and J ends lost 5 bases and 3 bases, in that order; junction bases with no gene match: 12. Germline assignment: CDR1 KGHSH and CDR2 LQKENI. CDR3 length: 17 amino acids. The CDR3 bases that were read are TGTGCCAGCTCAGCACAACGAGAACAGGGGTACACCGGGGAG. It translates to CASSAQREQGYTGE. The full CDR3 protein reads CASSAQREQGYTGELFF.

Of note for this clone: The CDR3 end lies 3 residues beyond the end of the read and is filled in from the germline J gene. This chain uses TRBV27 with TRBJ1-1; perhaps TRBD1 as D (5 bases). Germline V gene lookup returns CDR1 MNHEY and CDR2 SMNVEV (reference sequence). This CDR3 comprises 15 residues. V was clipped by 2 bases and J by 5 bases, with 15 bases between them. CDR3 in amino acids: CASSLKASGGTEAFF. The DNA read from the CDR3 is TGTGCCAGCAGTTTAAAGGCGAGCGGGGGGACTGAA.

For this clone: The read is 3 residues too short to cover the CDR3 end, so that end is filled in from the germline J gene. This chain joins TRBV7-9 and TRBJ2-5, with D maybe TRBD1 (8 bases). From germline, CDR1 is SEHNR and CDR2 FQNEAQ (reference sequence). V was trimmed by 1 base and J by 4 bases, leaving 13 bases between them. This CDR3 is built from 15 residues. CDR3: CASSLGQGRGETQYF. CDR3 DNA (partial): TGTGCCAGCAGCTTAGGACAGGGGAGGGGAGAGACC.

Concerning this clone itself: Read coverage stops 3 residues before the CDR3 terminus; the germline J gene supplies the remainder. The chain combines TRBV7-6 with TRBJ1-1; weak D call: TRBD1 (5 bases). This CDR3 contains 14 residues. V lost 3 bases and J 0 bases, leaving 8 bases between the germline ends. CDR1 SGHVS and CDR2 FNYEAQ come from the germline V gene. The covered CDR3 bases are TGTGCCAGCAGCTTGGGGCAGGTGAACACTGAA. It yields the protein CASSLGQVNTE. The full CDR3 is CASSLGQVNTEAFF.

As regards this clone: The read ends 3 residues before the CDR3 terminus; that terminus is restored from the germline J gene. The V gene is TRBV20-1, the J gene TRBJ1-5; 9 nucleotides line up with TRBD1. Germline CDR1 DFQATT, CDR2 SNEGSKA (reference sequence). V lost 0 bases to trimming and J lost 1 base; unmatched junction nucleotides: 4. There are 16 residues in the CDR3. This CDR3 reads CSARDPGQGSNQPQHF. CDR3 bases read: TGCAGTGCTAGAGACCCGGGACAGGGCAGCAATCAGCCC.

As concerns this clone: The missing CDR3 end, 3 residues past where the read stops, is filled in from the germline J gene. The chain is built from TRBV10-3 and TRBJ1-2, with 7 bases aligning to TRBD1. Germline lookup yields CDR1 ENHRY and CDR2 SYGVKD. The CDR3 has 16 residues. Trimming cost V 0 bases and J 5 bases; bases outside gene matches: 9. The CDR3 region is CAISESGDSYSYGYTF. The sequenced part of the CDR3 DNA is TGTGCCATCAGTGAGTCGGGGGACAGCTACTCTTATGGC.

To note about this clone: The read stops 3 residues short of the end of the CDR3; the missing end is completed from the germline J gene. The V call is TRBV30, the J call TRBJ2-2; no clear D gene. The CDR3 is 12 residues long. Looked up from germline, CDR1 is GTSNPN and CDR2 is SVGIG (reference sequence). The V gene lost 4 bases and the J gene lost 6 bases, with 9 bases spanning the gap. CDR3 DNA, as far as it was read: TGTGCCTGGACGAGAGGCCCCGGGGAG. Amino acid sequence: CAWTRGPGE. The full CDR3 sequence reads CAWTRGPGELFF.